One and the same sample provided the 23 T cell receptor beta chains below, sequenced in a study of OX40 agonist ivuxolimab in advanced cancers. The protocol was immunoSEQ multiplex PCR, while the TCRdb copy is restricted to in-frame clones and leaves out a portion. The sample records 60,000 to 85,000 clones, about 85% being singletons. Sequenced material: CD4+ or CD8+ T cells sorted from blood, taken in a trial of the OX40 agonist ivuxolimab. These receptors were obtained from an adult with an advanced solid tumor such as melanoma, head and neck, liver or kidney cancer.

This sequence joins TRBV11-2 and TRBJ2-7; TRBD1 aligns across 9 bases. The CDR3 covers 15 residues. Trimming took 6 bases from V and 3 from J; bases not matched to a gene: 9. Germline assignment: CDR1 SGHAT and CDR2 FQNNGV. CDR3 residues: CASRPPGQGIYEQYF. CDR3 sequence (DNA): TGTGCCAGCAGGCCACCGGGACAGGGAATCTACGAGCAGTACTTC.

The chain is built from TRBV14 and TRBJ1-1; D unresolved. Germline CDR1 reads SGHDN; CDR2 reads FVKESK. The CDR3 is 13 residues long. V dropped 0 bases and J dropped 3 bases, with 5 bases sitting between them. The CDR3 sequence: CASSQDFDTEAFF. DNA for the CDR3: TGTGCCAGCAGCCAAGATTTTGACACTGAAGCTTTCTTT.

The J gene is TRBJ1-5, the V gene TRBV2; D is possibly TRBD1 (5 bases). The CDR3 sequence is 12 residues long. The ends were cut back, 4 bases at V and 7 bases at J, with 8 bases in the middle. CDR1 SNHLY and CDR2 FYNNEI come from the germline V gene. The DNA for the CDR3 is TGTGCCAGCAGTGGGGGGGAGCAGCCCCAGCATTTT. Residues: CASSGGEQPQHF.

This chain uses TRBV6-1 with TRBJ1-5; D not certain. The germline CDR1 and CDR2 sequences are MNHNS and SASEGT. V was trimmed by 0 bases and J by 4 bases, leaving 7 bases between them. The CDR3 has 14 amino acids. CDR3 loop: CASSEATVNQPQHF. CDR3 nucleotides: TGTGCCAGCAGTGAAGCGACTGTGAATCAGCCCCAGCATTTT.

The chain couples TRBV20-1 to TRBJ1-2, with D possibly TRBD1 on 5 matching bases. Germline assignment: CDR1 DFQATT and CDR2 SNEGSKA (reference sequence). The CDR3 contains 11 residues. V lost 8 bases and J 5 bases, leaving 12 bases between the germline ends. CDR3 nucleotides: TGCAGTACTACGGGGCTGTATGGCTACACCTTC. It codes for CSTTGLYGYTF.

The J gene is TRBJ1-5, the V gene TRBV21-1; TRBD1, as called in the table, went unchecked against the DNA. TRBV21-1 is assigned pseudogene status. The CDR3 has 19 residues. The CDR3 region has the DNA TGTGCCAGCAGCAAAGTCGGAATCGACAGCGAGAGTAGCAATCAGCCCCAGCATTTT. Translating it yields CASSKVGIDSESSNQPQHF.

The gene calls are TRBV11-2 and TRBJ1-1; D is uncertain. From germline, CDR1 is SGHAT and CDR2 FQNNGV. V was cut by 1 base and J by 4 bases, with 10 bases left in between. The CDR3 loop spans 14 amino acids. CDR3 amino acids: CASSLGSPGTEAFF. DNA of the CDR3: TGTGCCAGCAGCTTAGGTAGTCCCGGCACTGAAGCTTTCTTT.

This clone appeared a few times. The chain combines TRBV4-2 with TRBJ1-4; tentative D call: TRBD1 (6 bases). The CDR3 has 17 amino acids. The V end was cut by 1 base, the J end by 7 bases, with 19 bases between. Germline lookup yields CDR1 LGHNA and CDR2 YNFKEQ. The CDR3 here is CASSQGGRGASGEKLFF. The DNA for the CDR3 is TGTGCCAGCAGCCAAGGGGGGCGGGGGGCGTCGGGTGAAAAACTGTTTTTT.

This chain uses TRBV9 with TRBJ1-5; maybe TRBD1 (5 bases). Trimming removed 4 bases from V and 4 bases from J, with 15 bases in between. Germline CDR1 SGDLS, CDR2 YYNGEE. This CDR3 is 15 amino acids long. CDR3 nucleotides: TGTGCCAGCAGCACTCAGGGAGAAGCTAATCAGCCCCAGCATTTT. This encodes CASSTQGEANQPQHF.

The chain recombines TRBV21-1 with TRBJ1-5; the D call of TRBD1 is as the table states it, not checked on the DNA. TRBV21-1 is classified as a pseudogene. The CDR3 is 16 residues long. The CDR3 bases are TGTGCCAGCAGCGCCGTTCCGCAGGGTCTCCATCAGCCCCAGCATTTT. This codes for CASSAVPQGLHQPQHF.

This clone was observed once. The chain links TRBV11-3 to TRBJ2-5; 8 positions match TRBD2. Germline CDR1 SGHNT, CDR2 YENEEA. The CDR3 extends over 15 amino acids. Trimming cost V 3 bases and J 6 bases; bases outside gene matches: 9. The CDR3 DNA reads TGTGCCAGCAGCTTGGGAGCGGGAGCTGTCCAGACCCAGTACTTC. This translates into CASSLGAGAVQTQYF.

J is TRBJ1-6 and V is TRBV7-2; D ambiguous. Germline V gene lookup returns CDR1 SGHTA and CDR2 FQGNSA. The CDR3 has 14 amino acids. Trimming stripped 2 bases from V and 10 bases from J, with 12 bases between. The CDR3 DNA reads as TGTGCCAGCAGCTTACAGCAGGATCGCTCACCCCTCCACTTT. Translated: CASSLQQDRSPLHF.

The V gene is TRBV30, the J gene TRBJ2-1; weak D call: TRBD2 (7 bases). V gave up 0 bases and J gave up 6 bases, with 15 bases separating them. The CDR3 is 15 amino acids. CDR1 and CDR2 from the germline V gene are GTSNPN and SVGIG (reference sequence). This chain's CDR3 is CAWSVFWGGANEQFF. The CDR3 DNA reads as TGTGCCTGGAGTGTTTTTTGGGGGGGGGCCAATGAGCAGTTCTTC. Full variable domain (outside the CDR3, taken from reference TRBV30 and TRBJ2-1): SQTIHQWPATLVQPVGSPLSLECTVEGTSNPNLYWYRQAAGRGLQLLFYSVGIGQISSEVPQNLSASRPQDRQFILSSKKLLLSDSGFYLCAWSVFWGGANEQFFGPGTRLTVL.

The J gene is TRBJ2-3, the V gene TRBV7-2; 10 bases line up with TRBD1. The CDR3 totals 15 residues. Germline CDR1 reads SGHTA; CDR2 reads FQGNSA. The J segment lost 0 bases and the V segment lost 4 bases, leaving 1 base of the junction unmatched. The CDR3, as DNA: TGTGCCAGCAGCTCGACAGGGGGCAGCACAGATACGCAGTATTTT. Translated: CASSSTGGSTDTQYF.

The chain is built from TRBV7-8 and TRBJ2-7; possible D gene TRBD1, 6 bases. This CDR3 has 15 residues. Per the germline V gene, CDR1 is SGHVS and CDR2 is FQNEAQ. The ends were cut back, 8 bases at V and 3 bases at J, with 20 bases in the middle. The CDR3: CASRAVQGPLYEQYF. The CDR3 region has the DNA TGTGCCAGCCGTGCCGTACAGGGCCCACTCTACGAGCAGTACTTC.

This rearrangement joins TRBV25-1 to TRBJ2-1; 12 nucleotides agree with TRBD2. The CDR3 contains 15 residues. From germline, CDR1 is MGHDK and CDR2 SYGVNS. V shed 10 bases and J 9 bases; nucleotides not matched to a gene: 13. In nucleotides, the CDR3 is TGTGCCACCTCGACTAGCGGGAGCAGTCTTGGTGAGCAGTTCTTC. Translated: CATSTSGSSLGEQFF.

The chain carries TRBV15 and TRBJ1-2, with D unclear. Germline CDR1 LNHNV, CDR2 YYDKDF (reference sequence). The CDR3 loop spans 12 amino acids. V shed 0 bases and J shed 7 bases, with 6 bases lying between them. The CDR3 sequence is CATSREGFGYTF. Written as DNA, the CDR3 is TGTGCCACCAGCAGAGAGGGGTTTGGCTACACCTTC.

V gene TRBV10-3 combines with J gene TRBJ1-5; weak D call: TRBD1 (5 bases). The CDR3 has 14 residues. V lost 5 bases and J 5 bases, leaving 13 bases between the germline ends. Germline V gene sequence: CDR1 ENHRY, CDR2 SYGVKD. The CDR3 here is CAISRGSVDQPQHF. Written as DNA, the CDR3 is TGTGCCATCAGTCGGGGCTCGGTTGATCAGCCCCAGCATTTT.

The chain uses TRBV15 and TRBJ1-2; a possible D gene is TRBD1 (6 bases). Trimming cost V 0 bases and J 11 bases, with 10 bases left between them. The CDR3 contains 12 residues. The germline V gene encodes CDR1 LNHNV and CDR2 YYDKDF (reference sequence). CDR3: CATSRDQGGYTF. The CDR3 region has the DNA TGTGCCACCAGCAGAGATCAAGGGGGGTACACCTTC.

V and J are TRBV28 and TRBJ1-2, with 9 bases identical to TRBD1. Looked up from germline, CDR1 is MDHEN and CDR2 is SYDVKM. Losses at the gene ends were 4 bases for V and 7 bases for J; bases not matched to a gene: 10. The CDR3 is 15 residues long. CDR3 amino acids: CASSSPITGGTGYTF. CDR3 nucleotide sequence: TGTGCCAGCAGTTCGCCAATTACAGGGGGCACTGGCTACACCTTC.

The chain couples TRBV11-2 to TRBJ2-1; 7 nucleotides align to TRBD2. V lost 1 base to trimming and J lost 7 bases; unmatched junction nucleotides: 7. This CDR3 comprises 15 residues. Germline-derived CDR1 and CDR2 are SGHAT and FQNNGV. This CDR3 reads CASSLGGRVENEQFF. The CDR3 DNA is TGTGCCAGCAGCTTAGGCGGGAGAGTGGAGAATGAGCAGTTCTTC.

The CDR3 protein is CASRIPGLNYGYTF. The DNA for the CDR3 is TGTGCCAGCAGAATCCCGGGGCTTAACTATGGCTACACCTTC. The V gene is TRBV28, the J gene TRBJ1-2; D possibly corresponds to TRBD1 (5 bases). From germline, CDR1 is MDHEN and CDR2 SYDVKM. This CDR3 has 14 amino acids. Trimming removed 6 bases at V and 1 base at J, with 12 bases between.

The chain recombines TRBV28 with TRBJ1-2, with D perhaps matching TRBD1 (6 bases). Trimming cost V 2 bases and J 3 bases, with 10 bases left between them. Germline CDR1 is MDHEN and CDR2 is SYDVKM. This CDR3 is built from 14 residues. The CDR3 protein is CASSLGGGYYGYTF. The CDR3 DNA follows: TGTGCCAGCAGTTTAGGGGGCGGGTACTATGGCTACACCTTC.